A single sample gave rise to the 6 T cell receptor beta chains below, sequenced in a study of CD8+CD57+ T cells in acquired aplastic anemia. Profiling of TCR beta VDJ combinations and CDR3 sequences used genomic DNA as template. TCRdb used MiXCR to reprocess the reads, holding one entry per CDR3 protein. The data contain hundreds of thousands of distinct CDR3 sequences, 45% to 65% of them seen just once; the ten biggest clones take up around 1.3%. In patients chosen for sequencing, flow cytometry had shown CD8+CD57+ cell expansion. The sequencing sample was made of sorted CD4+, CD8+, or CD8+CD57+ T cells (not recorded which) from PBMCs. These receptor sequences come from a human donor with aplastic anemia.

The genes are TRBV15 and TRBJ1-3; no clear D gene. CDR3 length: 15 residues. V was cut by 0 bases and J by 2 bases, with 8 bases left in between. The germline gives CDR1 LNHNV, CDR2 YYDKDF (reference sequence). The chain's CDR3 is CATSRDGGAGNTIYF. The DNA of the CDR3 is TGTGCCACCAGCAGAGATGGCGGCGCTGGAAACACCATATATTTT.

The DNA of the CDR3 is TGTGCCAGCAGTTACCGACAGGGATCTGGAAACACCATATATTTT. Translating it yields CASSYRQGSGNTIYF. V is TRBV13 and J is TRBJ1-3; 7 bases fit TRBD1. This CDR3 spans 15 amino acids. CDR1 and CDR2 (germline): PRHDT, FYEKMQ (reference sequence). V trimming: 6 bases; J trimming: 1 base; junction bases outside the gene matches: 6.

Points on this clonotype: The junction departs from the called germline gene at one end, perhaps through a read error. The chain recombines TRBV20-1 with TRBJ1-1; D is possibly TRBD1 (6 bases). This CDR3 has 13 amino acids. Germline loops: CDR1 DFQATT, CDR2 SNEGSKA (reference sequence). The CDR3 DNA is TGCAGTGCTAGAGGGGGGCGAGACACAGAAGCTTTCTTT. Encoded protein: CSARGGRDTEAFF.

This clonotype was picked up many times. The genes are TRBV5-8 and TRBJ2-7; no definite D call. The V gene's germline CDR1 is SGHTS and CDR2 YDEGEE. The V end lost 0 bases, the J end lost 0 bases, and 10 bases lay between the germline ends. The CDR3 extends over 15 amino acids. The CDR3 spells CASSLGLLSSYEQYF. CDR3 nucleotide sequence: TGTGCCAGCAGCTTGGGGCTGTTGAGCTCCTACGAGCAGTACTTC.

The J gene is TRBJ2-5, the V gene TRBV7-7; 11 nucleotides match TRBD2. The J segment lost 1 base and the V segment lost 5 bases, leaving 3 bases of the junction unmatched. The CDR3 extends over 15 amino acids. Germline-derived CDR1 and CDR2 are SSHAT and FNYEAQ (reference sequence). CDR3 protein: CASSPLAGGQETQYF. CDR3 in DNA: TGTGCCAGCAGCCCTCTAGCGGGAGGCCAAGAGACCCAGTACTTC.

V is TRBV2 and J is TRBJ2-5, with 9 bases that match TRBD1. The CDR3 has 14 residues. Trimming at V came to 5 bases and at J to 9 bases, leaving 10 bases not matched to a gene. CDR1 and CDR2 (germline): SNHLY, FYNNEI. The CDR3 protein is CASSLTGGNQPQYF. In DNA form, the CDR3 reads TGTGCCAGCAGTTTGACAGGGGGGAATCAGCCCCAGTACTTC.